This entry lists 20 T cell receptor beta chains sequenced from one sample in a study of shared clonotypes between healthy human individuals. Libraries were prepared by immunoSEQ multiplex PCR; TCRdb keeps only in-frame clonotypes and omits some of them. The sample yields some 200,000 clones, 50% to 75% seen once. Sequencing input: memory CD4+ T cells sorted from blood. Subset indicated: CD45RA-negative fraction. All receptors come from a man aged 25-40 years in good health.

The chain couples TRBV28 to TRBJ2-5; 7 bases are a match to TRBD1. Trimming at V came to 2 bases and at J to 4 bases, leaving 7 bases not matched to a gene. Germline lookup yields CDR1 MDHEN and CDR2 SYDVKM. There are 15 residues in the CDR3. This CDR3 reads CASSLGRGRGETQYF. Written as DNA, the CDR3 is TGTGCCAGCAGTTTAGGTAGGGGGCGAGGAGAGACCCAGTACTTC.

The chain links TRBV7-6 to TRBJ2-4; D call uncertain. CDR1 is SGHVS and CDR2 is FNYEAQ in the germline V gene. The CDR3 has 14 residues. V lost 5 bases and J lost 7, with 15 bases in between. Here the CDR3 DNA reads TGTGCCAGCAGCCTAGGACCGGGCAGGAACATTCAGTACTTC. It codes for CASSLGPGRNIQYF.

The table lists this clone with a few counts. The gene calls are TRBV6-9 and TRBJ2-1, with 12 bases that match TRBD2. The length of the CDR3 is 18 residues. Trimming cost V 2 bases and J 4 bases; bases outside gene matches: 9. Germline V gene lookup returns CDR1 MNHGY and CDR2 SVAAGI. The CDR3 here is CASSYGETSGSGYNEQFF. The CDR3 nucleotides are TGTGCCAGCAGTTATGGGGAGACTAGCGGGAGTGGGTACAATGAGCAGTTCTTC.

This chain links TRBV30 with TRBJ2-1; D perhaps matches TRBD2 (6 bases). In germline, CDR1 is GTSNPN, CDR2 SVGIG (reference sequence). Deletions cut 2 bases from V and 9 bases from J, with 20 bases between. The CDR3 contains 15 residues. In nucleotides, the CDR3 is TGTGCCTGGAGTAAACTGTCGGGGGTGTTTGGTGAGCAGTTCTTC. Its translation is CAWSKLSGVFGEQFF.

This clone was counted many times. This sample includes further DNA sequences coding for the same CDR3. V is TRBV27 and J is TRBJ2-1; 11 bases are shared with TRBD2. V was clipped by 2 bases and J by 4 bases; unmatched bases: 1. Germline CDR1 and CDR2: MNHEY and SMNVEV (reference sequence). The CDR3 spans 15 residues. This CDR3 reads CASSLRLAGYNEQFF. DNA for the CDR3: TGTGCCAGCAGTTTACGACTAGCGGGGTACAATGAGCAGTTCTTC.

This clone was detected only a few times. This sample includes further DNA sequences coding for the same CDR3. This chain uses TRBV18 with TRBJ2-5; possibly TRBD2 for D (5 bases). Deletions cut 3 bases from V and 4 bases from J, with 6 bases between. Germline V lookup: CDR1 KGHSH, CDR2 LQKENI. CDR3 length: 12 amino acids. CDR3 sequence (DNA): TGTGCCAGCTCACCTGGAGGAGAGACCCAGTACTTC. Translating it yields CASSPGGETQYF.

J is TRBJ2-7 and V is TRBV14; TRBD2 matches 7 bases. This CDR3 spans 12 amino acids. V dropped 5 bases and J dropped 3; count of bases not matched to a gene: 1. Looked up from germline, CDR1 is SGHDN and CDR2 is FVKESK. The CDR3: CASSGGGYEQYF. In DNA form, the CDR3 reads TGTGCCAGCAGCGGGGGGGGCTACGAGCAGTACTTC.

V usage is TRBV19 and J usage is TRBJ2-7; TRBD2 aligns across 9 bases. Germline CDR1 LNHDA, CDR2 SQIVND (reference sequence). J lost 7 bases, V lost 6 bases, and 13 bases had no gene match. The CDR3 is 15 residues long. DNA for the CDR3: TGTGCCAGTAGCCAACTAGCGGGCCAGGCAGGGGAGCAGTACTTC. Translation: CASSQLAGQAGEQYF.

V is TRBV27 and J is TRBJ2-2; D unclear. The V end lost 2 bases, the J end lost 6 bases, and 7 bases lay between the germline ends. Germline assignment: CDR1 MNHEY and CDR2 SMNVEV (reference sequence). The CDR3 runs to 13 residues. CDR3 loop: CASSLEDSGELFF. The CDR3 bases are TGTGCCAGCAGTTTAGAAGACTCCGGGGAGCTGTTTTTT.

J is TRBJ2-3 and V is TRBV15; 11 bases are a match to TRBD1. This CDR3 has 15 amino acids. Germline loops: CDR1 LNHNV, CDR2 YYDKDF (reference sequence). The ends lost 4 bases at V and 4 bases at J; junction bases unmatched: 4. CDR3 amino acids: CATSMGQGVADTQYF. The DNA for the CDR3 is TGTGCCACCAGCATGGGACAGGGGGTGGCAGATACGCAGTATTTT. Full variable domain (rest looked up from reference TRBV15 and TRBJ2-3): DAMVIQNPRYQVTQFGKPVTLSCSQTLNHNVMYWYQQKSSQAPKLLFHYYDKDFNNEADTPDNFQSRRPNTSFCFLDIRSPGLGDTAMYLCATSMGQGVADTQYFGPGTRLTVL.

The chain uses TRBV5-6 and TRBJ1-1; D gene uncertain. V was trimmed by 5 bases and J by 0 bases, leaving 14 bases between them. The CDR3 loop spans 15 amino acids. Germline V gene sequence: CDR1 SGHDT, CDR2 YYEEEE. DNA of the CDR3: TGTGCCAGCAGGCCACCAAGGGTCATGAACACTGAAGCTTTCTTT. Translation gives CASRPPRVMNTEAFF.

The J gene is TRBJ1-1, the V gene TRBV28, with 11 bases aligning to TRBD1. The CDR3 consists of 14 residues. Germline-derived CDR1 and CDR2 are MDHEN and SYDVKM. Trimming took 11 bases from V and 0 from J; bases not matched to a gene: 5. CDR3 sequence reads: CAAGQGALNTEAFF. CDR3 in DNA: TGTGCCGCAGGACAGGGGGCTTTGAACACTGAAGCTTTCTTT.

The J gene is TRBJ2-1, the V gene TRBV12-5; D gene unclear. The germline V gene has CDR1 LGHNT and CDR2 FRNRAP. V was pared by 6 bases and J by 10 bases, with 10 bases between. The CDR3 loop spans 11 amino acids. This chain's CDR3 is CASGYEREQFF. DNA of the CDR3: TGTGCTAGTGGATACGAGAGAGAGCAGTTCTTC.

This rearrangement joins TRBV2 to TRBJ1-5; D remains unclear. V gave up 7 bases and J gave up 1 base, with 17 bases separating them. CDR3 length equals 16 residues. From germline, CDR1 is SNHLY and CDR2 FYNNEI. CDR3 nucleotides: TGTGCCAGCAACCCGGGGAGAGGGCAAAGCAATCAGCCCCAGCATTTT. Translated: CASNPGRGQSNQPQHF.

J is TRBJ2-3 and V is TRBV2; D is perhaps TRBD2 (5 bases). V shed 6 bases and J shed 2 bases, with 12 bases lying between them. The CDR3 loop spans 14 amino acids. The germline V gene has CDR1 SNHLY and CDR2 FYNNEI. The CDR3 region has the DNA TGTGCCAGCAGGGTTACTAGAGACACAGATACGCAGTATTTT. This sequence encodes CASRVTRDTDTQYF.

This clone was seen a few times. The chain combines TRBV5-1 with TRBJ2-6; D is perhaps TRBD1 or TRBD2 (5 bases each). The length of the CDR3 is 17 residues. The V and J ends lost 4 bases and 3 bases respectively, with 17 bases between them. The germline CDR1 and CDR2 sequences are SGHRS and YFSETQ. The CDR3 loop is CASSLMGPQVGANVLTF. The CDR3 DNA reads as TGCGCCAGCAGCCTGATGGGACCGCAAGTTGGGGCCAACGTCCTGACTTTC.

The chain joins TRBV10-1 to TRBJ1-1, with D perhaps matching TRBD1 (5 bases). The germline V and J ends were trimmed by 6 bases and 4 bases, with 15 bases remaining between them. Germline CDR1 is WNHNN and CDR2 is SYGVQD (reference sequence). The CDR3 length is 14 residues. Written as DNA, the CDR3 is TGCGCCAGCAGCGTGACAGTTCTGAGCACTGAAGCTTTCTTT. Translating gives CASSVTVLSTEAFF.

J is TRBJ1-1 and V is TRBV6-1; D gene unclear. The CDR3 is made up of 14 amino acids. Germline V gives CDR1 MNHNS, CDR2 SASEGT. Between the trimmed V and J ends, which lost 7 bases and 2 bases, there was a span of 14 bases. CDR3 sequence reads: CASTFLRINTEAFF. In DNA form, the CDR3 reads TGTGCCAGCACCTTCCTCAGGATTAACACTGAAGCTTTCTTT.

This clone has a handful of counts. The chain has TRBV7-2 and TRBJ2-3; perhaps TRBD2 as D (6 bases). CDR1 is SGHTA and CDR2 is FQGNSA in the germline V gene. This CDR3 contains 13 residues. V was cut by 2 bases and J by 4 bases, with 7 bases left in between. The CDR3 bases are TGTGCCAGCAGCTTAAGCGGGTCAGATACGCAGTATTTT. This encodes CASSLSGSDTQYF.

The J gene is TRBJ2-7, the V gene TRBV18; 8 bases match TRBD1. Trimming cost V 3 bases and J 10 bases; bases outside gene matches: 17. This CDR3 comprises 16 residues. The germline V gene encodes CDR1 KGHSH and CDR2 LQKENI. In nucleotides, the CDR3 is TGTGCCAGCTCACCTTCCCAACAGGGGGGCGGGAATACACAGTACTTC. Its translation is CASSPSQQGGGNTQYF. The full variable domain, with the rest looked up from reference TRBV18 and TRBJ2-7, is NAGVMQNPRHLVRRRGQEARLRCSPMKGHSHVYWYRQLPEEGLKFMVYLQKENIIDESGMPKERFSAEFPKEGPSILRIQQVVRGDSAAYFCASSPSQQGGGNTQYFGPGTRLTVT.